The clone carrying this T cell receptor beta chain is called medium-sized based on its frequency. CD45RO-CCR7+CD27+CD95- cells counted as naive CD8+ T cells. These data originate in a study of CXCR3-negative and CXCR3-positive naive CD8 T cells. This CDR3 is built from 14 residues. The germline V gene has CDR1 SGHRS and CDR2 YFSETQ. TRB cDNA libraries were made by UMI-labeled 5' RACE. TCRdb re-called the 5' RACE reads, yielding one record per CDR3 amino acid sequence without DNA. The specimen's table records about 5,800 distinct CDR3 sequences. The sequence derives from a human donor in good health. Some clones in this sample may be carry-over from other donors' samples. Sequencing was done on a sample of naive CXCR3- CD8+ T cells from blood. Subset specified: CD45RO-CCR7+CD27+CD95- naive CD8+ T cells lacking CXCR3 (TNR3-). J is TRBJ2-7 and V is TRBV5-1; TCRdb gives TRBD1 as the D gene, but with no DNA this cannot be confirmed. CDR3 in amino acids: CASSGHGNPYEQYF.